This TCR beta chain was observed in a study of T cells in tuberculosis (dated by TCRdb to 2017 to 2018). Background for the entire study: To characterize T cells specific for the mycobacterial lipid antigen glucose monomycolate (GMM), the study used CD1B tetramers together with high-throughput TCR immunosequencing. What the authors observed across the whole study: T cells that bind the CD1B-GMM tetramer with low affinity may not have been captured by the stringent sort gate.

PBMC were thawed, rested overnight, stained with GMM-loaded CD1B tetramer, a Live/Dead dye and anti-CD3, and then sorted on a FACS Aria II. C32 glucose monomycolate purified from Rhodococcus equi was loaded onto CD1B tetramers. Before cryopreservation, the PBMC used for tetramer sorting had been depleted of CD14-expressing monocytes for a separate study. Roughly 100,000 tetramer-negative cells were sorted from each donor and analyzed alongside the tetramer-positive cells. GMM-loaded CD1B tetramers were used to sort antigen-specific T cells from a handful of healthy South African adults. Reading from cysteine to phenylalanine, the CDR3 counts 11 amino acids. Of all the DNA, just the CDR3 is kept, 33 bases in frame from base 1. The trim is 0 bases for V and 13 bases for J, with a gap of 13 bases between the germline ends. Taken from the germline V gene, the CDR1 and CDR2 loops are SQVTM and ANQGSEA.

Comment on this clone: Base qualities were left out, and no much larger clone turns up one base away.

Because TCR-alpha and TCR-beta chains were sequenced unpaired, no information on chain pairing was available. TCR libraries were generated with the immunoSEQ multiplex PCR assay, using TCR-beta and/or TCR-alpha/delta assays for each sample. Amplified TCR libraries were sequenced on the Illumina high-throughput platform. Processing in the source paper ran as follows. Clustering and dimensionality reduction were performed using pairwise TCRdist distances among GMM-specific receptors from ex vivo sorted or in vitro expanded T cells. Sequence motifs, defined by gene usage and CDR3 content, were tested for enrichment in tetramer-positive compared with tetramer-negative populations. Held by TCRdb, this immuneACCESS table contains in-frame sequences only and omits some clones. Under half of the omission traces to an unresolved V gene where checked; the cause of the rest is unknown. V and J calls and clone size are as listed in that table; D and trimming were resolved from the DNA. This sample gives about 59,000 clones in total; roughly 79% of them show up just once. Around 13% of the sample is taken by the ten largest.

The origin of this receptor is an adult woman with latent tuberculosis. Here the chain combines TRBV29-1 and TRBJ2-7; TRBD1 is possibly the D segment (6 matching bases). The sample comprised CD1b-GMM tetramer-negative cells sorted from PBMCs. The sample's cell subset or site label is to be understood as: T cells not binding CD1B-GMM tetramer, sorted from same donor. The DNA sequence follows: TGCAGCGTTGAAGACAGGGGCCTATTCTACTTC. This sequence encodes CSVEDRGLFYF.